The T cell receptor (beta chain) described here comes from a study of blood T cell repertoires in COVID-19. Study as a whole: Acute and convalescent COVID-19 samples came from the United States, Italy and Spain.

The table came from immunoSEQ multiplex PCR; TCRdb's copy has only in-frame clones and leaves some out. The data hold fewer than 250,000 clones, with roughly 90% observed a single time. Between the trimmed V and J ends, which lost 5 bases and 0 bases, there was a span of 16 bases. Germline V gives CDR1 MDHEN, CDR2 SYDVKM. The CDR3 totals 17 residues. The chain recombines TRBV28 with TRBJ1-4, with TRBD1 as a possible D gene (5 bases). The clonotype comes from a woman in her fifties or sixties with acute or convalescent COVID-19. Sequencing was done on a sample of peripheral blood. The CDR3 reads CASSIDSPPTTNEKLFF. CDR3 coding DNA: TGTGCCAGCAGTATTGACAGTCCCCCCACAACTAATGAAAAACTGTTTTTT.